Listed below are T cell receptor beta chains from one sample, sequenced in a study of siplizumab effects on memory and regulatory T cells. Repertoires were generated with immunoSEQ multiplex PCR, while TCRdb's copy carries only in-frame clones and drops some. This repertoire shows about 91,000 clones, more than 85% found once; its top ten account for under 8.5%. Sequencing was performed on CD8+ T cells sorted from blood. Every receptor here comes from a human donor in good health. Each CDR3 is given with its conserved first and last residue. D genes are given only for firm matches. Size is stated for part of the rows, as once, few or many counts, or as a class when the clone is expanded.

DNA: TGCGCCAGCAGCCAAGAGCCAGGGAGCAATCAGCCCCAGCATTTT
CDR3: CASSQEPGSNQPQHF
size: .
J: TRBJ1-5
D: .
V: TRBV4-1

DNA: TGTGCCAGCAGCTCCCTGACCGGGATCCTCCAAGAGACCCAGTACTTC
CDR3: CASSSLTGILQETQYF
size: .
J: TRBJ2-5
D: .
V: TRBV7-9

DNA: TGTGCCAGCAGCTTAGGAGGGAGGGAAGCTTTCTTT
CDR3: CASSLGGREAFF
size: .
J: TRBJ1-1
D: .
V: TRBV11-1

DNA: TGCGCCAGCAGCTACGAGGGGAGCGTACAGGGAGGCGAGCAGTACTTC
CDR3: CASSYEGSVQGGEQYF
size: .
J: TRBJ2-7
D: .
V: TRBV5-1

DNA: TGCGCCAGCAGCTCCCACCCTAACTATGGCTACACCTTC
CDR3: CASSSHPNYGYTF
size: .
J: TRBJ1-2
D: .
V: TRBV5-1

DNA: TGCAGCGTTCACACCGGGATCGAAGCTTTCTTT
CDR3: CSVHTGIEAFF
size: .
J: TRBJ1-1
D: .
V: TRBV29-1

DNA: TGTGCCAGCAGTTACTCGGGCAGGAGCTCCTACAATGAGCAGTTCTTC
CDR3: CASSYSGRSSYNEQFF
size: .
J: TRBJ2-1
D: .
V: TRBV6-6

DNA: TGTGCCAGCAGCGTACTAGCGGGAGAGGACACCGGGGAGCTGTTTTTT
CDR3: CASSVLAGEDTGELFF
size: .
J: TRBJ2-2
D: TRBD2
V: TRBV9

DNA: TGTGCCAGCAGCCAAGATTGGGGGGGTACAGACTATGGCTACACCTTC
CDR3: CASSQDWGGTDYGYTF
size: .
J: TRBJ1-2
D: .
V: TRBV4-2

DNA: TGTGCCAGCAGTAAACAGGGGTGGGAGACCCAGTACTTC
CDR3: CASSKQGWETQYF
size: .
J: TRBJ2-5
D: TRBD1
V: TRBV25-1

DNA: TGTGCCAGTAGCGTGAACAGGGGGGGCAATCAGCCCCAGCATTTT
CDR3: CASSVNRGGNQPQHF
size: .
J: TRBJ1-5
D: TRBD1
V: TRBV19

DNA: TGTGCCAGCAGTGGGGACAGAAACACTGAAGCTTTCTTT
CDR3: CASSGDRNTEAFF
size: .
J: TRBJ1-1
D: TRBD1
V: TRBV27

DNA: TGTGCCAGCTCACCAGGAGATACGCAGTATTTT
CDR3: CASSPGDTQYF
size: .
J: TRBJ2-3
D: .
V: TRBV18

DNA: TGTGCCAGCAGCCGGGGGCAACTCTATGGCTACACCTTC
CDR3: CASSRGQLYGYTF
size: .
J: TRBJ1-2
D: .
V: TRBV5-6

DNA: TGTGCCAGCAGCAGACAGCACTCCGTGGAGCAGTACTTC
CDR3: CASSRQHSVEQYF
size: .
J: TRBJ2-7
D: .
V: TRBV7-6

DNA: TGTGCCAGCAGCTCAGTCCGGGACAATAAAGAGACCCAGTACTTC
CDR3: CASSSVRDNKETQYF
size: .
J: TRBJ2-5
D: .
V: TRBV7-6

DNA: TGTGCCAGCAGCTTAGACGCGAGCCCCCCCGTCTATGGCTACACCTTC
CDR3: CASSLDASPPVYGYTF
size: few
J: TRBJ1-2
D: .
V: TRBV7-9

DNA: TGTGCCAGCAGTTACGAGGGATTTTACGAGCAGTACTTC
CDR3: CASSYEGFYEQYF
size: .
J: TRBJ2-7
D: .
V: TRBV6-5

DNA: TGTGCCACCAGCATTTGGCAGGGCTACGAGCAGTACTTC
CDR3: CATSIWQGYEQYF
size: .
J: TRBJ2-7
D: .
V: TRBV15

DNA: TGCGCCAGCAGCCTGGGGGATAGCGGGAGGGCCCTCGTTGAGCAGTTCTTC
CDR3: CASSLGDSGRALVEQFF
size: .
J: TRBJ2-1
D: TRBD2
V: TRBV5-1

DNA: TGTGCCAGCAGCCCCTGGACAGGGCGGGACACCGGGGAGCTGTTTTTT
CDR3: CASSPWTGRDTGELFF
size: .
J: TRBJ2-2
D: TRBD1
V: TRBV11-3

DNA: TGTGCCAGCAGCACGGGACAGGGGGCTTCTGGAAACATTCAGTACTTC
CDR3: CASSTGQGASGNIQYF
size: .
J: TRBJ2-4
D: TRBD1
V: TRBV7-6

DNA: TGTGCCAGCAGCTTATTGGGCAGGGTCGCCCACGAGCAGTACTTC
CDR3: CASSLLGRVAHEQYF
size: .
J: TRBJ2-7
D: .
V: TRBV11-3

DNA: TGTGCCAGTAGTATCCCCGGGGAAAGTTTTAGCGGGGAGCTGTTTTTT
CDR3: CASSIPGESFSGELFF
size: .
J: TRBJ2-2
D: .
V: TRBV19

DNA: TGTGCCAGCAGCTTTACAGGGGACGAGCAGTACTTC
CDR3: CASSFTGDEQYF
size: .
J: TRBJ2-7
D: TRBD1
V: TRBV5-4

DNA: TGTGCCAGCAGGGACCGGGGGACTAGCGTCACAGATACGCAGTATTTT
CDR3: CASRDRGTSVTDTQYF
size: .
J: TRBJ2-3
D: TRBD2
V: TRBV27

DNA: TGTGCCAGCAGCTTACTTTCAGGGGGCTTTAAATATGGCTACACCTTC
CDR3: CASSLLSGGFKYGYTF
size: .
J: TRBJ1-2
D: TRBD1
V: TRBV11-2

DNA: TGCAGCGTTGTCCAAGGAGACTACTATGGCTACACCTTC
CDR3: CSVVQGDYYGYTF
size: .
J: TRBJ1-2
D: .
V: TRBV29-1

DNA: TGTGCCAGCAGTGAATGGCAGGGGGCCGGGGGGTTTAATTCACCCCTCCACTTT
CDR3: CASSEWQGAGGFNSPLHF
size: .
J: TRBJ1-6
D: TRBD1
V: TRBV25-1

DNA: TGTGCCAGCAGTGTATCGGCCCGGGGTTTGAGCGGAGTCTACGAGCAGTACTTC
CDR3: CASSVSARGLSGVYEQYF
size: .
J: TRBJ2-7
D: .
V: TRBV6-4

DNA: TGTGCCAGCAGCCAGGTGAGCGGGGGGGCCAAAGATACGCAGTATTTT
CDR3: CASSQVSGGAKDTQYF
size: .
J: TRBJ2-3
D: TRBD2
V: TRBV4-2

DNA: TGTGCCAGCTCACCACCCGGGAATGAAAAACTGTTTTTT
CDR3: CASSPPGNEKLFF
size: .
J: TRBJ1-4
D: .
V: TRBV18

DNA: TGTGCTAGTGGTCCGGGGTTGGGTACCCTCGTAGAGCAGTTCTTC
CDR3: CASGPGLGTLVEQFF
size: .
J: TRBJ2-1
D: .
V: TRBV12-5

DNA: TGTGCCAGCAGTGAGGTCTGGCAGGGCAATCAGCCCCAGCATTTT
CDR3: CASSEVWQGNQPQHF
size: .
J: TRBJ1-5
D: .
V: TRBV6-1

DNA: TGTGCCACCAGCAGTATTTTACTAGCGGGGAATGAGCAGTTCTTC
CDR3: CATSSILLAGNEQFF
size: once
J: TRBJ2-1
D: TRBD2
V: TRBV15

DNA: TGTGCCAGCAAGGTGGGCGGGTATTCCTACAATGAGCAGTTCTTC
CDR3: CASKVGGYSYNEQFF
size: .
J: TRBJ2-1
D: .
V: TRBV27

DNA: TGTGCCAGCAGTTACAATTCGCTGAGTGGCTACACCTTC
CDR3: CASSYNSLSGYTF
size: .
J: TRBJ1-2
D: .
V: TRBV6-6

DNA: TGTGCCAGCAGTGAATTTGGGGTTGGTCAGCCCCAGCATTTT
CDR3: CASSEFGVGQPQHF
size: .
J: TRBJ1-5
D: .
V: TRBV6-1

DNA: TGTGCCAGCAGCTCCAAGAAAACAGGCCGCGCTTACGAGCAGTACTTC
CDR3: CASSSKKTGRAYEQYF
size: .
J: TRBJ2-7
D: .
V: TRBV7-9

DNA: TGTGCCAGCAGTTACAGTTCGGTAGGAGGGTCCTATGGCTACACCTTC
CDR3: CASSYSSVGGSYGYTF
size: .
J: TRBJ1-2
D: .
V: TRBV6-5

DNA: TGTGCCAGCAGCTGGGGGGGCTACGAGCAGTACTTC
CDR3: CASSWGGYEQYF
size: .
J: TRBJ2-7
D: TRBD2
V: TRBV7-2

DNA: TGTGCCATCCCCCCCAATGCCAGCCTGAACACTGAAGCTTTCTTT
CDR3: CAIPPNASLNTEAFF
size: .
J: TRBJ1-1
D: .
V: TRBV19

DNA: TGTGCCAGCAGCTTCTATATGTTTGGTTACAATGAGCAGTTCTTC
CDR3: CASSFYMFGYNEQFF
size: .
J: TRBJ2-1
D: .
V: TRBV5-6

DNA: TGTGCCAGCAGTTGGCAGGGAGGGGGGACTGAAGCTTTCTTT
CDR3: CASSWQGGGTEAFF
size: .
J: TRBJ1-1
D: .
V: TRBV6-5

DNA: TGTGCCAGCGGACCAAACTACAATGAGCAGTTCTTC
CDR3: CASGPNYNEQFF
size: .
J: TRBJ2-1
D: .
V: TRBV2

DNA: TGTGCCAGCAGCTGGCCAGTGAGCGGAACCTACGAGCAGTACTTC
CDR3: CASSWPVSGTYEQYF
size: .
J: TRBJ2-7
D: .
V: TRBV11-2

DNA: TGTGCCAGTAGTATGGGAACATTATCCTACGAGCAGTACTTC
CDR3: CASSMGTLSYEQYF
size: .
J: TRBJ2-7
D: .
V: TRBV19

DNA: TGTGCCTGGAGTGTACTTTCTGGGAACACTGAAGCTTTCTTT
CDR3: CAWSVLSGNTEAFF
size: .
J: TRBJ1-1
D: .
V: TRBV30

DNA: TGTGCCAGCAGCTTAGCAGCAGGGGTCCCTGGCTACGAGCAGTACTTC
CDR3: CASSLAAGVPGYEQYF
size: .
J: TRBJ2-7
D: .
V: TRBV7-9

DNA: TGTGCCAGCAGCTTAAGCGGGGGGGCCTACGAGCAGTACTTC
CDR3: CASSLSGGAYEQYF
size: once
J: TRBJ2-7
D: TRBD2
V: TRBV7-6

DNA: TGTGCCAGCAGGCAGGGGAGCACAGATACGCAGTATTTT
CDR3: CASRQGSTDTQYF
size: .
J: TRBJ2-3
D: .
V: TRBV7-2